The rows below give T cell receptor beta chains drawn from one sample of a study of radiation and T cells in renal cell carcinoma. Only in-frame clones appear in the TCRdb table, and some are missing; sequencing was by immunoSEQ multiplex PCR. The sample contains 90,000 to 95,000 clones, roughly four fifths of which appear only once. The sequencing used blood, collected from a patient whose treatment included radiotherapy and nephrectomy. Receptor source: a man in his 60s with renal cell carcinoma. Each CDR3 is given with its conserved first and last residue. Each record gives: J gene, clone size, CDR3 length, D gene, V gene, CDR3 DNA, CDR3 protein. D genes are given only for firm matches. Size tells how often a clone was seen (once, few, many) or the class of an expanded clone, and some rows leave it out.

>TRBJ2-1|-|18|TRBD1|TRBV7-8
TGTGCCAGCAGCCCAGGGGCCCCGGGACAGGGGGCTCGAAATGAGCAGTTCTTC
CASSPGAPGQGARNEQFF
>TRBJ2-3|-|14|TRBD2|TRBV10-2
TGCGCCACTCTTCTAGCGGGCAGCACAGATACGCAGTATTTT
CATLLAGSTDTQYF
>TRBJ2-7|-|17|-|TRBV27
TGTGCCAGCAGGTTGGGTCCCGGGGAGGGGGTGAAGGACGAGCAGTACTTC
CASRLGPGEGVKDEQYF
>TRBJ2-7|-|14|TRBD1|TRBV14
TGTGCCAGCAGCCTCTACAGGGGATCCTACGAGCAGTACTTC
CASSLYRGSYEQYF
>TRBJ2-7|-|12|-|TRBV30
TGTGCCTGGAGGAGGACCCCCTACGAGCAGTACTTC
CAWRRTPYEQYF
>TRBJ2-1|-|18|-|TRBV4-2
TGTGCCAGCAGCCAACTCCCCTGGGGGGCGGGAGCCTACAATGAGCAGTTCTTC
CASSQLPWGAGAYNEQFF
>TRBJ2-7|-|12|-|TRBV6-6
TGTGCCAGCAGTTACGCGAACTACGAGCAGTACTTC
CASSYANYEQYF
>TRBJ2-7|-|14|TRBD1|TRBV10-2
TGCGCCAGCGGACCCGGGACAGACACCTACGAGCAGTACTTC
CASGPGTDTYEQYF
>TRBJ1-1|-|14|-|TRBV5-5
TGTGCCAGCAGCCCCCTCAGGGAGGACACTGAAGCTTTCTTT
CASSPLREDTEAFF
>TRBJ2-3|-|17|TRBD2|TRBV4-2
TGTGCCAGCAGCCCCGGGAGGGGCCGGGAAGCCACAGATACGCAGTATTTT
CASSPGRGREATDTQYF
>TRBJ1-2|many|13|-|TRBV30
TGTGCCTCCTCGAGACCTAGGGGCTATGGCTACACCTTC
CASSRPRGYGYTF
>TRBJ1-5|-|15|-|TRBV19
TGTGCCAGTAGTATATACAGGGACAAGAATCAGCCCCAGCATTTT
CASSIYRDKNQPQHF
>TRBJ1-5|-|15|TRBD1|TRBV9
TGTGCCAGCAGCTATCCCCGGGACAGTAATCAGCCCCAGCATTTT
CASSYPRDSNQPQHF
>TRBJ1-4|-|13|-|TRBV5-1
TGCGCCAGCAGCCCGGGCAGAAATGAAAAACTGTTTTTT
CASSPGRNEKLFF
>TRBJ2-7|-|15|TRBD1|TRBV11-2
TGTGCCAGCAGGACCTCCGGGACAGGGGACTACGAGCAGTACTTC
CASRTSGTGDYEQYF
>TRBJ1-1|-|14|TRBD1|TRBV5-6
TGTGCCAGCAGCTGGGACAGGGTGAACACTGAAGCTTTCTTT
CASSWDRVNTEAFF
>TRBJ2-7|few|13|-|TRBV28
TGTGCCAGCAGTTTGGGACACTTCTACGAGCAGTACTTC
CASSLGHFYEQYF
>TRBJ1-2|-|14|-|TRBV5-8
TGTGCCAGCAGCTTGGTAAACAGGGACGCTGGCTACACCTTC
CASSLVNRDAGYTF